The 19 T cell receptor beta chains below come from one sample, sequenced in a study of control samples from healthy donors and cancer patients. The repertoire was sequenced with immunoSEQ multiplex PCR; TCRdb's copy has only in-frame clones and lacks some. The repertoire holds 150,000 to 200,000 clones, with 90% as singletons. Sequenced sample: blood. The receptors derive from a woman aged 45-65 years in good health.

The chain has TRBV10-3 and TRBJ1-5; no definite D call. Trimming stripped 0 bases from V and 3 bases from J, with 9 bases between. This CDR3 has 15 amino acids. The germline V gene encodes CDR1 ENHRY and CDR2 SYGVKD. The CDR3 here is CAISESRQNNQPQHF. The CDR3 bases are TGTGCCATCAGTGAGTCTAGGCAGAACAATCAGCCCCAGCATTTT.

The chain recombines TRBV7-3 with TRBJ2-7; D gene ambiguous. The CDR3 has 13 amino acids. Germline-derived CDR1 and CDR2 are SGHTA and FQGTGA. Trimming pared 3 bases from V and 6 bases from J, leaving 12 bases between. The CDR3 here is CASSLYLSGEQYF. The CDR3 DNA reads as TGTGCCAGCAGCTTGTATCTCTCGGGCGAGCAGTACTTC.

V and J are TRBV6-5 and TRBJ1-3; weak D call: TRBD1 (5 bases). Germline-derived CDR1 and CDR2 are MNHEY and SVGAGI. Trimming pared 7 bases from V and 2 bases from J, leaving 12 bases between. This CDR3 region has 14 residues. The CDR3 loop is CASKRGEAGNTIYF. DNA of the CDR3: TGTGCCAGCAAGCGGGGGGAGGCTGGAAACACCATATATTTT.

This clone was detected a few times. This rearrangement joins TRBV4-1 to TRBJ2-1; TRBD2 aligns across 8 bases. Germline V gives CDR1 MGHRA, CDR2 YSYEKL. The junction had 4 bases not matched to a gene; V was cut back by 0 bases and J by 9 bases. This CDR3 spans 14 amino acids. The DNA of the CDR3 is TGCGCCAGCAGCCAAGAAGGCGGGAGGTTTGAGCAGTTCTTC. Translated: CASSQEGGRFEQFF.

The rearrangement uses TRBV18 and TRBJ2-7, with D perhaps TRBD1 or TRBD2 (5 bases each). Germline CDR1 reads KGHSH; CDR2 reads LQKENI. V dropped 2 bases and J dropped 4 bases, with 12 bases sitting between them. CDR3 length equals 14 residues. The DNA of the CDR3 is TGTGCCAGCTCACCATCCTTCGGGGCTTACGAGCAGTACTTC. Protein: CASSPSFGAYEQYF.

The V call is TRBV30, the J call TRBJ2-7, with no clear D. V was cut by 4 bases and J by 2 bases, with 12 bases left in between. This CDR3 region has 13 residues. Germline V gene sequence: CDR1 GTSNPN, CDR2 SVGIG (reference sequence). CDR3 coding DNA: TGTGCCTGGACCCCCGGGCAGCCCTACGAGCAGTACTTC. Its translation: CAWTPGQPYEQYF.

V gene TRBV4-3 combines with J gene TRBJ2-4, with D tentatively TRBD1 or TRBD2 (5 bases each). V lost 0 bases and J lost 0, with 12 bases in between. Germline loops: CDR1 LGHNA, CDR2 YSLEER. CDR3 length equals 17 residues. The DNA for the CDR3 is TGCGCCAGCAGCCAAGAAGAGGGGTCTCTAGCCAAAAACATTCAGTACTTC. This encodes CASSQEEGSLAKNIQYF.

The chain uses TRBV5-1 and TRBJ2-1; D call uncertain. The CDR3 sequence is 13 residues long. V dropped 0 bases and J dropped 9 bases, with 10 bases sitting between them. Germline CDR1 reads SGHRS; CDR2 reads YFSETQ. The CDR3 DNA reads TGCGCCAGCAGCTTGGTGGATTTAGGTGAGCAGTTCTTC. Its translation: CASSLVDLGEQFF.

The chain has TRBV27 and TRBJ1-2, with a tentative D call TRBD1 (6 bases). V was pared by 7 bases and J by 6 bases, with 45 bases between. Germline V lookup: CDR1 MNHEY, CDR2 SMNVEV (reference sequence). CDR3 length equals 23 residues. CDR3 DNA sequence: TGTGCCAGCAATTTCCGGACAGACATGATGATCCCACCTGGTGGGGAAATGATGAATGGCTACACCTTC. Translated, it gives CASNFRTDMMIPPGGEMMNGYTF.

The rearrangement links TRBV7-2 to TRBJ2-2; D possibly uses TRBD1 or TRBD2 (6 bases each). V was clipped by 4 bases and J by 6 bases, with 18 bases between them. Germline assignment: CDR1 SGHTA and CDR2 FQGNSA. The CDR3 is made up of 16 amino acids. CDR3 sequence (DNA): TGTGCCAGCAGCTCTACGGTTATAAGGGGGGCCGGGGAGCTGTTTTTT. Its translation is CASSSTVIRGAGELFF. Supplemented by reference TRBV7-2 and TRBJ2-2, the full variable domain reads GAGVSQSPSNKVTEKGKDVELRCDPISGHTALYWYRQSLGQGLEFLIYFQGNSAPDKSGLPSDRFSAERTGGSVSTLTIQRTQQEDSAVYLCASSSTVIRGAGELFFGEGSRLTVL.

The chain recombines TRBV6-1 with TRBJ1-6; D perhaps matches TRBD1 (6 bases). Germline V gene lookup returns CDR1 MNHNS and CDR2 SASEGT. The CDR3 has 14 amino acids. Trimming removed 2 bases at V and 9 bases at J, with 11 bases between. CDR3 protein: CASSETGSPSPLHF. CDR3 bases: TGTGCCAGCAGTGAAACAGGGAGTCCTTCACCCCTCCACTTT.

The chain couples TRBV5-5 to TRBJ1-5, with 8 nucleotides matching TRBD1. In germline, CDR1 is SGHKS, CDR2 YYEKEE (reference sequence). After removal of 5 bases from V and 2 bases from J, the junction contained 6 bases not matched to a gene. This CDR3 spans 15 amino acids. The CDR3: CASSRQGQGNQPQHF. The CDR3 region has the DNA TGTGCCAGCAGTCGACAGGGACAGGGCAATCAGCCCCAGCATTTT. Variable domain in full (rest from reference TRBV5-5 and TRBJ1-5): DAGVTQSPTHLIKTRGQQVTLRCSPISGHKSVSWYQQVLGQGPQFIFQYYEKEERGRGNFPDRFSARQFPNYSSELNVNALLLGDSALYLCASSRQGQGNQPQHFGDGTRLSIL.

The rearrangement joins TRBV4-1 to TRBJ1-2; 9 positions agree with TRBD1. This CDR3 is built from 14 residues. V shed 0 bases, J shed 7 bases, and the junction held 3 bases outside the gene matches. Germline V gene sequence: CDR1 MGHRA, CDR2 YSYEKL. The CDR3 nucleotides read TGCGCCAGCAGCCAAGATCGGACAGGGGCTGGCTACACCTTC. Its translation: CASSQDRTGAGYTF.

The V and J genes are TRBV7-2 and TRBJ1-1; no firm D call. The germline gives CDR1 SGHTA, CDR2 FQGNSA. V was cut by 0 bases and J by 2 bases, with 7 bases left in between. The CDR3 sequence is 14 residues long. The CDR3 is CASSLATINTEAFF. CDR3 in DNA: TGTGCCAGCAGCTTAGCGACCATTAACACTGAAGCTTTCTTT.

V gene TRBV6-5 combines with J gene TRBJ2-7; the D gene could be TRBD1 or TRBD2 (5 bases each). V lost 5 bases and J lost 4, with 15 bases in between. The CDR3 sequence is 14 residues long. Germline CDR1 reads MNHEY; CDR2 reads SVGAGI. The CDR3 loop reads CASSTGTGRYEQYF. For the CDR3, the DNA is TGTGCCAGCAGTACTGGGACGGGGCGTTACGAGCAGTACTTC.

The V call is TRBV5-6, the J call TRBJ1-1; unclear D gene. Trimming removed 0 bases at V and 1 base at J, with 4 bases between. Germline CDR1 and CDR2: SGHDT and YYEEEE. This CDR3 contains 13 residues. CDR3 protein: CASSLVANTEAFF. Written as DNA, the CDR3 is TGTGCCAGCAGCTTGGTAGCGAACACTGAAGCTTTCTTT. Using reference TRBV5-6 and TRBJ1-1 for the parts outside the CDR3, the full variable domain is DAGVTQSPTHLIKTRGQQVTLRCSPKSGHDTVSWYQQALGQGPQFIFQYYEEEERQRGNFPDRFSGHQFPNYSSELNVNALLLGDSALYLCASSLVANTEAFFGQGTRLTVV.

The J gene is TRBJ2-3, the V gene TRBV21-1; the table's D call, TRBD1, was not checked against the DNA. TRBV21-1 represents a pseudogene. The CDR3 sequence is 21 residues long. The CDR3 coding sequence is TGTGCCAGCAGCAAAGGCCGTTGGACAGGGGGACCGGGACCAAACACAGATACGCAGTATTTT. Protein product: CASSKGRWTGGPGPNTDTQYF.

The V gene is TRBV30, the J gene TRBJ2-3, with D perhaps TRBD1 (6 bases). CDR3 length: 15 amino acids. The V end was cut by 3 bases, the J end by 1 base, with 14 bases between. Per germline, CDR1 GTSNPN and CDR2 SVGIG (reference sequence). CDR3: CAWSRGAGGTDTQYF. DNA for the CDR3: TGTGCCTGGAGCAGGGGTGCCGGGGGCACAGATACGCAGTATTTT.

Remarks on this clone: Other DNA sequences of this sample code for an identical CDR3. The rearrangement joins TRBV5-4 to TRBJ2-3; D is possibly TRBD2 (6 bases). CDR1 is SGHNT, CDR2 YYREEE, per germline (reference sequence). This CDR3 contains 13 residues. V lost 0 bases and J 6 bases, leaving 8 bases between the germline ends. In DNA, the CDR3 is TGTGCCAGCAGCTTGGCTGGGGGGGATACGCAGTATTTT. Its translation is CASSLAGGDTQYF.